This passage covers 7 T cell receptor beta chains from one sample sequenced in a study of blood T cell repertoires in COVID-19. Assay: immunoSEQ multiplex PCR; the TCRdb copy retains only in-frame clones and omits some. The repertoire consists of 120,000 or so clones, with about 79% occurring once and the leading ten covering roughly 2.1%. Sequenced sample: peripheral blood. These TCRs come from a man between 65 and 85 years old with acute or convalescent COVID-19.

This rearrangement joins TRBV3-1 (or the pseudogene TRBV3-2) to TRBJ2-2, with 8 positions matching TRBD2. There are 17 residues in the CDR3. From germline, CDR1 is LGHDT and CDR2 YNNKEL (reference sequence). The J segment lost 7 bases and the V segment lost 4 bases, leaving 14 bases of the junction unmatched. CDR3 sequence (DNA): TGTGCCAGCAGCCCCCAAGGTAGCGGGGTCAGGGGCGGGGAGCTGTTTTTT. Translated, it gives CASSPQGSGVRGGELFF.

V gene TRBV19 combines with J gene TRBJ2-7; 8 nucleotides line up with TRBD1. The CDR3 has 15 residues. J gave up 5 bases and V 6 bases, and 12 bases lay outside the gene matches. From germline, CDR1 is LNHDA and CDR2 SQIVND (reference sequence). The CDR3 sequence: CASRGRGQGRDEQYF. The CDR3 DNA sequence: TGTGCCAGTAGAGGCAGGGGGCAAGGTCGGGACGAGCAGTACTTC.

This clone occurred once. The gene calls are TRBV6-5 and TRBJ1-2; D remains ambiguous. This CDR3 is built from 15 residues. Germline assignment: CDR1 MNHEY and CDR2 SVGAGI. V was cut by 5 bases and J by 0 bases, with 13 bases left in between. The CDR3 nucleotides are TGTGCCAGCAGTCAGAAGGAGGACTCTAACTATGGCTACACCTTC. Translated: CASSQKEDSNYGYTF.

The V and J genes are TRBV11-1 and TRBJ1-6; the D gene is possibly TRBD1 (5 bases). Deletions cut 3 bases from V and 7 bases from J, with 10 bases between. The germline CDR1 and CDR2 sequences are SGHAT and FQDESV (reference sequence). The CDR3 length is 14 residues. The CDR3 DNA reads TGTGCCAGCAGCTTGGCAGGGCCGAATTCACCCCTCCACTTT. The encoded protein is CASSLAGPNSPLHF.

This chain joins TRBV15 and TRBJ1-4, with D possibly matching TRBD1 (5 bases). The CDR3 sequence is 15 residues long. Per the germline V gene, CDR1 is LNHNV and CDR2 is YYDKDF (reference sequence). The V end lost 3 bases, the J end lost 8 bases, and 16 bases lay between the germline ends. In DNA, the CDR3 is TGTGCCACCAGCAGCATAGGGCAGGGAAGAGAAAAACTGTTTTTT. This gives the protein CATSSIGQGREKLFF.

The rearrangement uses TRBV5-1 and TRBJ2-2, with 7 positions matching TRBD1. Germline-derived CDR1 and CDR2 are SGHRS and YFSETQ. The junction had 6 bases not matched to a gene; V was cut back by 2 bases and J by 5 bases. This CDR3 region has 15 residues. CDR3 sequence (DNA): TGCGCCAGCAGCTTATCGACAGGGCGGACCGGGGAGCTGTTTTTT. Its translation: CASSLSTGRTGELFF.

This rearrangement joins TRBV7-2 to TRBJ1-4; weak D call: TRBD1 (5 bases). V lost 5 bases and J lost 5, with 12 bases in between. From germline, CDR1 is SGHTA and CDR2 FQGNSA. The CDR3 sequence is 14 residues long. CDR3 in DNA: TGTGCCAGCAGCAAGGGCCAGGGAAATGAAAAACTGTTTTTT. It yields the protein CASSKGQGNEKLFF. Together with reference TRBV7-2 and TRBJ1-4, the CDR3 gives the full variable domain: GAGVSQSPSNKVTEKGKDVELRCDPISGHTALYWYRQSLGQGLEFLIYFQGNSAPDKSGLPSDRFSAERTGGSVSTLTIQRTQQEDSAVYLCASSKGQGNEKLFFGSGTQLSVL.